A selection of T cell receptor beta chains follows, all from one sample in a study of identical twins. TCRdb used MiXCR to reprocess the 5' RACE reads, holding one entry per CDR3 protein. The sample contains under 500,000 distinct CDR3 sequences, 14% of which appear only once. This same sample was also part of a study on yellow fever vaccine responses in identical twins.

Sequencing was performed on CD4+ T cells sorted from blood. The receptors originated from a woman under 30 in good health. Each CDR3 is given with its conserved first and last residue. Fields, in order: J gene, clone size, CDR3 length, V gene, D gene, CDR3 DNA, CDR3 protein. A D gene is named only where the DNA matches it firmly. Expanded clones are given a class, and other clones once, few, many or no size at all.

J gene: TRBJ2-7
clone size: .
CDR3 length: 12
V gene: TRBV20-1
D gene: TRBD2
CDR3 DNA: TGCAGTGCCCTAATAGCGGGAAACGAGCAGTACTTC
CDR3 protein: CSALIAGNEQYF

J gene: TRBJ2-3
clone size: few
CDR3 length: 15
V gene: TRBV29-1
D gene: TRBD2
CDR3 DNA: TGCAGCGCAAGAGCTAGCGGGAGGAACACAGATACGCAGTATTTT
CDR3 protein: CSARASGRNTDTQYF

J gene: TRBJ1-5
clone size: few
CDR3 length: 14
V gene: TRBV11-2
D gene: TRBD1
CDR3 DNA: TGTGCCAGCAGCTCCGGGACAGGGGTTCAGCCCCAGCATTTT
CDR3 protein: CASSSGTGVQPQHF

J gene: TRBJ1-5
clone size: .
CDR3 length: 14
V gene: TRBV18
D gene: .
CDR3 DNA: TGTGCCAGCTCACCGTTGACGGAGAATCAGCCCCAGCATTTT
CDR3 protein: CASSPLTENQPQHF

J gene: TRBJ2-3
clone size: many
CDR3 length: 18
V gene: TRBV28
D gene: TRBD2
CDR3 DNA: TGTGCCAGCACCCATAGGGCTAGCGGGAGACAAAGCACAGATACGCAGTATTTT
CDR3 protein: CASTHRASGRQSTDTQYF

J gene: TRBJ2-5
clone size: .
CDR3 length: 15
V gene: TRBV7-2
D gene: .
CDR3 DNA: TGTGCCAGCAGCGACCGTTGGACTGGAAGGGAGACCCAGTACTTC
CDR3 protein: CASSDRWTGRETQYF

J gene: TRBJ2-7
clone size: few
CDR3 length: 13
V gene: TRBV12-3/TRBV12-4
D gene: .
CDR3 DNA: TGTGCCAGCAGTTTATGGGGATCTGGCGAGCAGTACTTC
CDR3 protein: CASSLWGSGEQYF

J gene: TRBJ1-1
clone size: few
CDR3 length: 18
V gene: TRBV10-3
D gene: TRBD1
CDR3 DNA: TGTGCCATCAGTGAGACCCCGTCCAGCGGGACAGGGGCCGGCTTAGCTTTCTTT
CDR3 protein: CAISETPSSGTGAGLAFF

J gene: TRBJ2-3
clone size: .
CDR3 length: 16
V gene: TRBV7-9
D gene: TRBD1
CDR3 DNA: TGTGCCAGCAGCCAACCGACAGGGGGCTTGACAGATACGCAGTATTTT
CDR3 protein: CASSQPTGGLTDTQYF

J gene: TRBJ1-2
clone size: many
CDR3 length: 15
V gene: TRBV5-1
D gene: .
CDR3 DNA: TGCGCCAGCAGCCCGGGGGGAGGTAGTAACTATGGCTACACCTTC
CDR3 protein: CASSPGGGSNYGYTF

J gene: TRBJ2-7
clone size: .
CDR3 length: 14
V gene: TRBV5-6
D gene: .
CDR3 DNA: TGTGCCAGCAGCCCGGGGCACCTCTGCTACGAGCAGTACTTC
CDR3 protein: CASSPGHLCYEQYF

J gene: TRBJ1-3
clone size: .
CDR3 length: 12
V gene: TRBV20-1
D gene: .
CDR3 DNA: TGCAGTGCTAGGGGCGGGGGACACACCATATATTTT
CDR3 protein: CSARGGGHTIYF

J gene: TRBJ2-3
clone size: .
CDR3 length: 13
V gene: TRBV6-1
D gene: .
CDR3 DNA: TGTGCCAGCAGTCTCATGGTCACAGATACGCAGTATTTT
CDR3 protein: CASSLMVTDTQYF

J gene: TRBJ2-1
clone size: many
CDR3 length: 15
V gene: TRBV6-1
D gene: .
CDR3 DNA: TGTGCCAGCACCGAGAGGGGATCGTCCTACAATGAGCAGTTCTTC
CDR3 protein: CASTERGSSYNEQFF

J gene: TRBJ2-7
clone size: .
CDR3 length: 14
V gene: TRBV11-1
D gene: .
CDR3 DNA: TGTGCCAGCAGCTTAGGCCTAGCCGCCGCCGAGCAGTACTTC
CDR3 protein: CASSLGLAAAEQYF

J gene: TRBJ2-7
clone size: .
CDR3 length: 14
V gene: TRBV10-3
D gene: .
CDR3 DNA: TGTGCCATCAGCGAAATGGACAGCCACTACGAGCAGTACTTC
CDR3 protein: CAISEMDSHYEQYF

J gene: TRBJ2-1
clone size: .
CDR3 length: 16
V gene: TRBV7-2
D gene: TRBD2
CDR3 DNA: TGTGCCAGCAGCACAACCGGGACTAGCCCTAACAATGAGCAGTTCTTC
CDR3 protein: CASSTTGTSPNNEQFF

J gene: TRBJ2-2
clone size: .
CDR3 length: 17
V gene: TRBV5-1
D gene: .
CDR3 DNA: TGCGCCAGCAGCTTGGGCCGAACCGGGGGGAACACCGGGGAGCTGTTTTTT
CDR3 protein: CASSLGRTGGNTGELFF

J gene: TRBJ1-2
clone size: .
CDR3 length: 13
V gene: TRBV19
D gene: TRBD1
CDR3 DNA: TGTGCCAGTAGTCGCGAGGGGGCTGTCGGCTACACCTTC
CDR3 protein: CASSREGAVGYTF

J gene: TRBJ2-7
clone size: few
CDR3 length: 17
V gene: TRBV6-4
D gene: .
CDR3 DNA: TGTGCCAGCAGTGACTTATTCGACAGCTTAGGGGGCTACGAGCAGTACTTC
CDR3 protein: CASSDLFDSLGGYEQYF

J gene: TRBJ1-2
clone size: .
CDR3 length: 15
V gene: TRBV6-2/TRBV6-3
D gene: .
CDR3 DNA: TGTGCCAGCAGTCAGGCGTTTGGCAGGGAGTATGGCTACACCTTC
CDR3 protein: CASSQAFGREYGYTF

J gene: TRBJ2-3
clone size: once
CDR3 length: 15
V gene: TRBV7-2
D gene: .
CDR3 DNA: TGTGCCAGCAGCTTAGTGCCGGCGGGGTCGGGAACGCAGTATTTT
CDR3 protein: CASSLVPAGSGTQYF

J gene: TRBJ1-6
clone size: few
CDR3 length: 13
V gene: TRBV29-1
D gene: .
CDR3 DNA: TGCAGCGCGGCGTGGGGTAGTAATTCACCCCTCCACTTT
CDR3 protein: CSAAWGSNSPLHF

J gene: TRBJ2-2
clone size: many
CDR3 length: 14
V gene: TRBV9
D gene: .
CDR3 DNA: TGTGCCAGCAGCGAGAGACTAAACACCGGGGAGCTGTTTTTT
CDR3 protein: CASSERLNTGELFF

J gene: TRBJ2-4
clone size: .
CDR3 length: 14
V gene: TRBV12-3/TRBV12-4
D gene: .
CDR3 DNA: TGTGCCAGCAGTGGACAGCTAGCCAAAAACATTCAGTACTTC
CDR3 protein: CASSGQLAKNIQYF

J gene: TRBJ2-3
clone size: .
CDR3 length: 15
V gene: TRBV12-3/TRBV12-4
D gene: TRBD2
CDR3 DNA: TGTGCCAGCAGTTGGACTAGCGGGGGGGTAGATACGCAGTATTTT
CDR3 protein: CASSWTSGGVDTQYF

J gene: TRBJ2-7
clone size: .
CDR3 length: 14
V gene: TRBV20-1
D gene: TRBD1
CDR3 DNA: TGCAGTGCTCACGCCGGGACAGGGGACTACGAGCAGTACTTC
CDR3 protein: CSAHAGTGDYEQYF

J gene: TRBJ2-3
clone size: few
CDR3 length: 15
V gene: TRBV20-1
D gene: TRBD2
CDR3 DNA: TGCAGTGCTAAAGTAGCGGGAGGCGGTCTTGGTACGCAGTATTTT
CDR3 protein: CSAKVAGGGLGTQYF

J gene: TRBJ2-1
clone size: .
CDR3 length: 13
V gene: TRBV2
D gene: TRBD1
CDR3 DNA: TGTGCCAGCACTAGACAGGGGTGGAATGAGCAGTTCTTC
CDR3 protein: CASTRQGWNEQFF